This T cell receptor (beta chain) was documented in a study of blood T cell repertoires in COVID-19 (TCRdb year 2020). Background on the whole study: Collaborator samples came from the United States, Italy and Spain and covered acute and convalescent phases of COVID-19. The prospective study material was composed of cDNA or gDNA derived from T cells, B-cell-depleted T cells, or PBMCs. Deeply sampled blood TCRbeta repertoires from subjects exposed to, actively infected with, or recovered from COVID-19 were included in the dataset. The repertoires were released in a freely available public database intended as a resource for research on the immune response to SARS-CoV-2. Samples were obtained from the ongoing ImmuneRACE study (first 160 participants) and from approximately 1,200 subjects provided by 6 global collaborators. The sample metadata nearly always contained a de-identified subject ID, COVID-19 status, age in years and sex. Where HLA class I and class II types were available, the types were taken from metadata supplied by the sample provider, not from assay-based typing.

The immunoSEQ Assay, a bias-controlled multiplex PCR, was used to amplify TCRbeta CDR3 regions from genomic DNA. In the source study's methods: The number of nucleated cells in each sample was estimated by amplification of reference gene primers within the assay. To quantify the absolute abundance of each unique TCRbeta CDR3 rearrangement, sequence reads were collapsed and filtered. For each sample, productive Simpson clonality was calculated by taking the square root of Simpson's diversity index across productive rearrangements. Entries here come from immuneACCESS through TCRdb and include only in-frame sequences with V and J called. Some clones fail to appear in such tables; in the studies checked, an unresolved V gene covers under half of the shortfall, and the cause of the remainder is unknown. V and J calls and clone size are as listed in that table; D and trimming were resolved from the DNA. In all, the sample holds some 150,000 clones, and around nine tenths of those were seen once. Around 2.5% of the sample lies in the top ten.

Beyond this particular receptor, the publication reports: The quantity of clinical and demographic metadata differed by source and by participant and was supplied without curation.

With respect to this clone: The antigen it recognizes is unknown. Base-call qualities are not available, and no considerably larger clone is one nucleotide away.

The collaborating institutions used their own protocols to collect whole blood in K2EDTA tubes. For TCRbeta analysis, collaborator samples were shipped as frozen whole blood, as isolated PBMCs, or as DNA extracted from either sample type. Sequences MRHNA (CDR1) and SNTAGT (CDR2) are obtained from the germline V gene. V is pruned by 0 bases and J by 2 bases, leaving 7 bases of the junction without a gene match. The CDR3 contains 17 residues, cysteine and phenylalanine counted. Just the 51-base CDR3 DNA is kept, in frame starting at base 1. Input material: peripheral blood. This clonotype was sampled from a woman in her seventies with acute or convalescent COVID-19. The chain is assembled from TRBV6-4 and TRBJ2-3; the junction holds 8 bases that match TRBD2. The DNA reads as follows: TGTGCCAGCAGTGACTCCCGGGAGGGGAGCAACACAGATACGCAGTATTTT. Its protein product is CASSDSREGSNTDTQYF.